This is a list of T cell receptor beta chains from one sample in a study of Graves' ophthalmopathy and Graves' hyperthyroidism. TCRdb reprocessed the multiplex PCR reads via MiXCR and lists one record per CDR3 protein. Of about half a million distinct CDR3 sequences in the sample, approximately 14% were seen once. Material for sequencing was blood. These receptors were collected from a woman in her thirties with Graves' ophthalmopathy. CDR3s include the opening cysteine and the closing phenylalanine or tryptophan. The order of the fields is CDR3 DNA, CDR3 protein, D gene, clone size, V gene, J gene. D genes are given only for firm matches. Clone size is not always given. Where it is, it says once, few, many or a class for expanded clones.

CDR3nt: TGTGCCATCAGTGAGGGGAGGGAGACTGAAGCTTTCTTT
CDR3aa: CAISEGRETEAFF
d_gene: .
abundance: .
v_gene: TRBV10-3
j_gene: TRBJ1-1

CDR3nt: TGCAGTGCTAGCCACAGGGCCCCTAGCACTGAAGCTTTCTTT
CDR3aa: CSASHRAPSTEAFF
d_gene: .
abundance: many
v_gene: TRBV20-1
j_gene: TRBJ1-1

CDR3nt: TGTGCCAGCAGTTATTTGGGGTCGAGCTCCTATAATTCACCCCTCCACTTT
CDR3aa: CASSYLGSSSYNSPLHF
d_gene: .
abundance: many
v_gene: TRBV6-5
j_gene: TRBJ1-6

CDR3nt: TGTGCCACCCTTTCTTACGGGGGGGGACTACATGGCTACACCTTC
CDR3aa: CATLSYGGGLHGYTF
d_gene: .
abundance: many
v_gene: TRBV27
j_gene: TRBJ1-2

CDR3nt: TGTGCCAGCAGCTTAACGGGACTTACAAATTCACCCCTCCACTTT
CDR3aa: CASSLTGLTNSPLHF
d_gene: .
abundance: few
v_gene: TRBV11-2
j_gene: TRBJ1-6

CDR3nt: TGTGCCAGCAGCCAGGACAGGGCTGATGGCTACACCTTC
CDR3aa: CASSQDRADGYTF
d_gene: TRBD1
abundance: .
v_gene: TRBV11-2
j_gene: TRBJ1-2

CDR3nt: TGTGCCGCTCCCCCCCGGGCAGGGGAGGGAGGGACCCAGTACTTC
CDR3aa: CAAPPRAGEGGTQYF
d_gene: .
abundance: .
v_gene: TRBV10-3
j_gene: TRBJ2-5

CDR3nt: TGTGCCTCAGGGGCCGTACCCACTGAAGCTTTCTTT
CDR3aa: CASGAVPTEAFF
d_gene: .
abundance: many
v_gene: TRBV19
j_gene: TRBJ1-1

CDR3nt: TGTGCCAGCAGCCGGGGGCTCCTGGGACTAGCCACCGGGGAGCTGTTTTTT
CDR3aa: CASSRGLLGLATGELFF
d_gene: TRBD2
abundance: .
v_gene: TRBV11-1
j_gene: TRBJ2-2

CDR3nt: TGTGCCAGCGGATATGAAGCTTTCTTT
CDR3aa: CASGYEAFF
d_gene: .
abundance: many
v_gene: TRBV12-3/TRBV12-4
j_gene: TRBJ1-1

CDR3nt: TGTGCCATCAGTGAAAGATCGGGAGAGGCAGAGACCCAGTACTTC
CDR3aa: CAISERSGEAETQYF
d_gene: .
abundance: many
v_gene: TRBV10-3
j_gene: TRBJ2-5

CDR3nt: TGTGCCTGGGACAGGGTGTTTCCCGCCTCTGGAAACACCATATATTTT
CDR3aa: CAWDRVFPASGNTIYF
d_gene: TRBD1
abundance: .
v_gene: TRBV30
j_gene: TRBJ1-3

CDR3nt: TGTGCCAGCAGCACGATAGGCAGGGGGAACACTGAAGCTTTCTTT
CDR3aa: CASSTIGRGNTEAFF
d_gene: .
abundance: many
v_gene: TRBV7-9
j_gene: TRBJ1-1

CDR3nt: TGTGCCAGCAGTTTCAACCGACTCTATAATTCACCCCTCCACTTT
CDR3aa: CASSFNRLYNSPLHF
d_gene: .
abundance: many
v_gene: TRBV28
j_gene: TRBJ1-6

CDR3nt: TGTGCCAGCAGTTCTATGACCCTCCGGGACTCCAGGGACTTC
CDR3aa: CASSSMTLRDSRDF
d_gene: .
abundance: many
v_gene: TRBV28
j_gene: TRBJ2-7

CDR3nt: TGTGCCAGTTCGACGGACAGTGAAGCTTTCTTT
CDR3aa: CASSTDSEAFF
d_gene: .
abundance: many
v_gene: TRBV27
j_gene: TRBJ1-1

CDR3nt: TGTGCCAGTAGTTGGACCAGAGGACAGCCCCAGCATTTT
CDR3aa: CASSWTRGQPQHF
d_gene: .
abundance: many
v_gene: TRBV19
j_gene: TRBJ1-5

CDR3nt: TGCAGCGTTGAAGGACAGAGCTCCTACGAGCAGTACTTC
CDR3aa: CSVEGQSSYEQYF
d_gene: .
abundance: many
v_gene: TRBV29-1
j_gene: TRBJ2-7

CDR3nt: TGCAGTGCTAGAGTTGGGGGACTAGATCACGAGCAGTACTTC
CDR3aa: CSARVGGLDHEQYF
d_gene: TRBD2
abundance: many
v_gene: TRBV20-1
j_gene: TRBJ2-7

CDR3nt: TGTGCCAGCAGCCGCCACACCGGGGAGCTGTTTTTT
CDR3aa: CASSRHTGELFF
d_gene: .
abundance: many
v_gene: TRBV11-2
j_gene: TRBJ2-2

CDR3nt: TGTGCCAGCCTAATTCAGGGAGTTAGAATTCAAGCTTTCTTT
CDR3aa: CASLIQGVRIQAFF
d_gene: .
abundance: many
v_gene: TRBV28
j_gene: TRBJ1-1

CDR3nt: TGTGCCAGCAGTTTAATGGGGCCTGGCTACACCTTC
CDR3aa: CASSLMGPGYTF
d_gene: .
abundance: many
v_gene: TRBV28
j_gene: TRBJ1-2

CDR3nt: TGTGCCAGCAGGCCCGGTGACAGGGGTTTGGGATCACCCCTCCACTTT
CDR3aa: CASRPGDRGLGSPLHF
d_gene: TRBD1
abundance: many
v_gene: TRBV7-2
j_gene: TRBJ1-6

CDR3nt: TGTGCCAGCAGTAGGGTACAGGGGGCGCACTCTGGAAACACCATATATTTT
CDR3aa: CASSRVQGAHSGNTIYF
d_gene: TRBD1
abundance: .
v_gene: TRBV28
j_gene: TRBJ1-3